These 15 T cell receptor beta chains share one sample of origin, sequenced in a study of T cell repertoires in cytomegalovirus infection. One entry per CDR3 protein, called by TCRdb with MiXCR from the reads. The sample contains 300,000 to 400,000 distinct CDR3 sequences, approximately 25% of which appear only once. The antigens for these receptors are not known. Sequences were derived from cultured PBMCs, sampled from culture after CMV antigen stimulation. The source is a human donor in good health (CMV status not recorded). Some clones in this sample may be carry-over from other donors' samples.

This clonotype was found many times. J is TRBJ1-1 and V is TRBV28, with D possibly being TRBD1 (5 bases). Trimming left V 2 bases short and J 11 bases short, with 15 bases between. Germline V gives CDR1 MDHEN, CDR2 SYDVKM. CDR3 length: 13 amino acids. The CDR3 DNA reads TGTGCCAGCAGTTTAAACGGGAGGGGACGGGCTTTCTTT. It codes for CASSLNGRGRAFF.

This clonotype has just a few counts. V usage is TRBV4-3 and J usage is TRBJ2-2; D is possibly TRBD1 or TRBD2 (5 bases each). This CDR3 has 16 amino acids. V was trimmed by 0 bases and J by 2 bases, leaving 10 bases between them. The V gene's germline CDR1 is LGHNA and CDR2 YSLEER. CDR3 residues: CASSQDTGTNTGELFF. The CDR3 DNA is TGCGCCAGCAGCCAAGATACCGGGACCAACACCGGGGAGCTGTTTTTT.

J is TRBJ2-2 and V is TRBV27; 8 nucleotides match TRBD1. J lost 2 bases, V lost 8 bases, and 7 bases had no gene match. CDR3 length: 15 amino acids. Germline lookup yields CDR1 MNHEY and CDR2 SMNVEV (reference sequence). The CDR3: CASGWTGLNTGELFF. The CDR3 DNA reads TGTGCCAGCGGGTGGACAGGGCTCAACACCGGGGAGCTGTTTTTT.

The CDR3: CASSQEGTRIRDEQFF. CDR3 nucleotide sequence: TGCGCCAGCAGCCAAGAAGGAACTAGAATTAGGGATGAGCAGTTCTTC. The chain recombines TRBV4-3 with TRBJ2-1; D possibly corresponds to TRBD2 (5 bases). The germline V gene encodes CDR1 LGHNA and CDR2 YSLEER. V was trimmed by 0 bases and J by 8 bases, leaving 17 bases between them. This CDR3 is 16 amino acids long.

This rearrangement joins TRBV15 to TRBJ1-5; D is uncertain. The germline V gene has CDR1 LNHNV and CDR2 YYDKDF (reference sequence). V lost 0 bases and J lost 3, with 9 bases in between. The CDR3 is made up of 15 amino acids. CDR3 in DNA: TGTGCCACCAGCAGAGATCCGACTTCCAATCAGCCCCAGCATTTT. Residues: CATSRDPTSNQPQHF.

The rearrangement links TRBV29-1 to TRBJ2-2; D is perhaps TRBD1 (6 bases). CDR1 and CDR2 (germline): SQVTM, ANQGSEA. CDR3 length: 15 amino acids. V shed 7 bases and J shed 0 bases, with 15 bases lying between them. The CDR3 DNA reads as TGCAGCGACCGAACAGGGACGACGAACACCGGGGAGCTGTTTTTT. Protein product: CSDRTGTTNTGELFF.

Concerning this clonotype: Being one base from a much bigger clone, this may be a read error. As DNA, the CDR3 is TGTGCCAGCAGCCGAGAAGAAACCGGGACAGGAGACACCATATATTTT. Translation: CASSREETGTGDTIYF. V gene TRBV6-1 combines with J gene TRBJ1-3, with 8 nucleotides matching TRBD1. Germline V gene lookup returns CDR1 MNHNS and CDR2 SASEGT. This CDR3 has 16 amino acids. Losses at the gene ends were 6 bases for V and 8 bases for J; bases not matched to a gene: 15.

This clonotype occurred many times. The rearrangement joins TRBV7-9 to TRBJ2-1; 7 bases align to TRBD2. Germline values: CDR1 SEHNR, CDR2 FQNEAQ (reference sequence). V lost 1 base to trimming and J lost 1 base; unmatched junction nucleotides: 10. The CDR3 loop spans 18 amino acids. The CDR3 nucleotides are TGTGCCAGCAGCTTAGGGGGACGCGGGAGTCTATCCTACAATGAGCAGTTCTTC. It specifies CASSLGGRGSLSYNEQFF.

This clonotype was seen only a few times. This chain uses TRBV6-2 or TRBV6-3 with TRBJ2-1, with TRBD2 identical over 7 bases. This CDR3 comprises 14 residues. V shed 6 bases, J shed 7 bases, and the junction held 9 bases outside the gene matches. Germline lookup yields CDR1 MNHEY and CDR2 SVGEGT. This CDR3 reads CASSPPGRLNEQFF. In nucleotides, the CDR3 is TGTGCCAGCAGCCCTCCCGGGAGGTTGAATGAGCAGTTCTTC.

CDR3 loop: CASSPLDSTPNYGYTF. As DNA, the CDR3 is TGTGCCAGCTCACCCTTGGACAGTACCCCTAACTATGGCTACACCTTC. This chain connects TRBV18 to TRBJ1-2; D might be TRBD1 (6 bases). The V end was cut by 3 bases, the J end by 0 bases, with 14 bases between. CDR1 KGHSH and CDR2 LQKENI come from the germline V gene. CDR3 length: 16 residues.

This clonotype was picked up one time. The chain carries TRBV10-3 and TRBJ2-2, with 8 bases identical to TRBD2. The CDR3 spans 18 residues. The germline gives CDR1 ENHRY, CDR2 SYGVKD. The V segment lost 0 bases and the J segment 0 bases; nucleotides outside the gene matches: 6. The CDR3 DNA sequence: TGTGCCATCAGTGAGTCCGGTAGCGGGAAGGCGAACACCGGGGAGCTGTTTTTT. It specifies CAISESGSGKANTGELFF.

This clonotype showed up many times. V and J are TRBV7-2 and TRBJ2-7, with D possibly TRBD2 on 6 matching bases. Between the trimmed V and J ends, which lost 5 bases and 5 bases, there was a span of 19 bases. This CDR3 contains 15 residues. Germline V gives CDR1 SGHTA, CDR2 FQGNSA. The CDR3 DNA reads TGTGCCAGCAGCCATCGGGACTCCGCGGCCGACGAGCAGTACGTC. This translates into CASSHRDSAADEQYV.

The chain joins TRBV7-6 to TRBJ1-1; possibly TRBD1 for D (6 bases). Trimming removed 5 bases from V and 11 bases from J, with 24 bases in between. Germline values: CDR1 SGHVS, CDR2 FNYEAQ. The CDR3 totals 15 residues. The CDR3 is CASSPQKGESDEAFF. In DNA, the CDR3 is TGTGCCAGCAGCCCCCAAAAGGGGGAAAGTGATGAGGCTTTCTTT.

The sample holds one count of this clonotype. The CDR3 DNA reads TGCAGCGTTGAAGATCCCCCAGACTCCAAAAGCATGAACACTGAAGCTTTCTTT. Its translation is CSVEDPPDSKSMNTEAFF. The chain combines TRBV29-1 with TRBJ1-1; D is unresolved. This CDR3 has 18 amino acids. CDR1 and CDR2 from the germline V gene are SQVTM and ANQGSEA. V gave up 0 bases and J gave up 0 bases, with 20 bases separating them. The full variable domain, rest sourced from reference TRBV29-1 and TRBJ1-1, is SAVISQKPSRDICQRGTSLTIQCQVDSQVTMMFWYRQQPGQSLTLIATANQGSEATYESGFVIDKFPISRPNLTFSTLTVSNMSPEDSSIYLCSVEDPPDSKSMNTEAFFGQGTRLTVV.

This clonotype was detected ten times or more. This chain uses TRBV7-2 with TRBJ2-3, with no clear D. This CDR3 has 15 amino acids. CDR1 is SGHTA, CDR2 FQGNSA, per germline. V lost 5 bases and J lost 3, with 15 bases in between. CDR3 coding DNA: TGTGCCAGCAGCCCCGCCCTGAGGAGTACAGATACGCAGTATTTT. It translates to CASSPALRSTDTQYF.